The rows below give T cell receptor beta chains drawn from one sample of a study of blood T cell repertoires in COVID-19. The assay was immunoSEQ multiplex PCR, and TCRdb's table has in-frame clones only and misses some. The data contain 100,000 to 150,000 clones, 79% of them singletons. Sequencing input: peripheral blood. These receptors were collected from a middle-aged man with active or convalescent COVID-19. The CDR3 runs from the conserved cysteine through the conserved F or W. D genes are given only for firm matches. A clone size is listed for some rows: how often the clone was seen (once, few, many), or a class if it is expanded.

clone size	J gene	V gene	D gene	CDR3 protein	CDR3 DNA
.	TRBJ1-1	TRBV27	.	CASSLRVVTEAFF	TGTGCCAGCAGTTTACGCGTTGTAACTGAAGCTTTCTTT
.	TRBJ2-2	TRBV15	.	CATSRDRNTGELFF	TGTGCCACCAGCAGAGATAGGAACACCGGGGAGCTGTTTTTT
.	TRBJ2-7	TRBV5-5	TRBD2	CASSLPASGGVLYEQYF	TGTGCCAGCAGCTTGCCGGCTAGCGGGGGAGTCCTCTACGAGCAGTACTTC
.	TRBJ2-6	TRBV10-3	TRBD1	CAISLDDRGSGANVLTF	TGTGCCATTTCTTTGGATGACAGGGGGAGCGGGGCCAACGTCCTGACTTTC
few	TRBJ1-1	TRBV7-2	.	CASSSRWSPNTEAFF	TGTGCCAGCAGCTCCCGTTGGAGCCCGAACACTGAAGCTTTCTTT
.	TRBJ1-3	TRBV19	.	CASSIVGREDSGNTIYF	TGTGCCAGTAGTATAGTCGGCAGGGAGGATTCTGGAAACACCATATATTTT
few	TRBJ2-2	TRBV9	TRBD2	CASSVEAGGPFGELFF	TGTGCCAGCAGCGTAGAGGCGGGAGGGCCGTTCGGGGAGCTGTTTTTT
.	TRBJ2-1	TRBV5-1	.	CASSFERVSYNEQFF	TGCGCCAGCAGCTTTGAGCGGGTCTCCTACAATGAGCAGTTCTTC
.	TRBJ1-2	TRBV19	.	CASSLREGVYGYTF	TGTGCCAGTAGTCTGAGGGAGGGCGTCTATGGCTACACCTTC
once	TRBJ1-4	TRBV7-2	.	CASRIGGTGEKLFF	TGTGCCAGCAGGATTGGAGGGACCGGTGAAAAACTGTTTTTT
few	TRBJ2-2	TRBV19	.	CASRRDSRGELFF	TGTGCCAGTAGGCGGGACTCCAGAGGGGAGCTGTTTTTT
few	TRBJ1-2	TRBV6-5	TRBD1	CASSYRGQSYGYTF	TGTGCCAGCAGTTACAGGGGACAGTCCTATGGCTACACCTTC
.	TRBJ1-1	TRBV6-5	.	CASSRDTLNTEAFF	TGTGCCAGCAGCCGGGACACCCTGAACACTGAAGCTTTCTTT
.	TRBJ1-2	TRBV24-1	TRBD1	CATSNRDRVYGYTF	TGTGCCACCAGTAACCGGGACAGGGTCTATGGCTACACCTTC
.	TRBJ2-1	TRBV24-1	TRBD2	CATSPHLAGVNEQFF	TGTGCCACCTCCCCCCATCTAGCGGGGGTCAATGAGCAGTTCTTC
.	TRBJ2-2	TRBV14	TRBD1	CASSQQGAGELFF	TGTGCCAGCAGCCAGCAGGGGGCCGGGGAGCTGTTTTTT
.	TRBJ2-7	TRBV7-2	.	CASSLGGAVYEQYF	TGTGCCAGCAGCTTAGGTGGGGCAGTGTACGAGCAGTACTTC
.	TRBJ2-3	TRBV24-1	TRBD2	CATTPGLAGPSDTQYF	TGTGCCACCACCCCTGGCCTAGCGGGGCCCTCAGATACGCAGTATTTT
.	TRBJ1-2	TRBV29-1	.	CSGVENYGYTF	TGCAGCGGAGTCGAAAACTATGGCTACACCTTC
.	TRBJ2-5	TRBV5-4	TRBD2	CASSLRGASGKQETQYF	TGTGCCAGCAGCTTACGTGGGGCTAGCGGGAAACAAGAGACCCAGTACTTC
.	TRBJ1-2	TRBV19	TRBD1	CASSIPTGWIGYTF	TGTGCCAGTAGTATTCCGACAGGGTGGATTGGCTACACCTTC
.	TRBJ2-2	TRBV19	.	CATEDSNTGELFF	TGTGCCACCGAGGACAGCAACACCGGGGAGCTGTTTTTT